A single count supports the clone carrying this T cell receptor (beta chain). A single base separates this from a much larger clone, so it may be a read error. This sample is drawn from a study of T cells in Graves' hyperthyroidism and ophthalmopathy. Trimming pared 2 bases from V and 9 bases from J, leaving 12 bases between. The CDR3 totals 12 residues. Germline V gene data show CDR1 as SGHTS and CDR2 as YDEGEE. Authors of the study amplified TCR beta CDR3 regions from RNA transcripts. Carried out on the TCR CDR3, a first-round RT-PCR used the HTBI primer set. TCRdb fed the multiplex PCR reads into MiXCR, producing one record per CDR3 protein. The data contain some 600,000 distinct CDR3 sequences, around 14% of them singletons.

The receptor was derived from a woman in her twenties or thirties with Graves' hyperthyroidism that later progressed to Graves' ophthalmopathy. This rearrangement joins TRBV5-8 to TRBJ2-7; no clear D gene. Sequencing used blood. CDR3 in amino acids: CASSLSVIGQYF. CDR3 nucleotide sequence: TGTGCCAGCAGCTTATCTGTGATCGGGCAGTACTTC.